This T cell receptor (beta chain) emerged from a study of blood T cell repertoires in COVID-19. Study information: Samples representing acute and convalescent COVID-19 were sourced from the United States, Italy and Spain.

V gave up 1 base and J gave up 7 bases, with 10 bases separating them. Germline assignment: CDR1 SGHTA and CDR2 FQGTGA. This CDR3 is 14 amino acids long. Enrolment of Seattle patients took place during active infection, and they were followed longitudinally. Original processing methods: Using reference gene primer amplification, nucleated cell counts were estimated. Repertoires were generated with immunoSEQ multiplex PCR, while TCRdb's copy carries only in-frame clones and drops some. That table gives V, J and clone size, and the DNA gave D and trimming. This sample has some 200,000 clones, with roughly 76% found just once.

Sequencing input: peripheral blood. This sequence originates from a woman between 40 and 55 years old with COVID-19, enrolled during active disease. The rearrangement joins TRBV7-3 to TRBJ2-2, with D possibly TRBD2 on 6 matching bases. The CDR3 bases are TGTGCCAGCAGCTTAAACGGGGGTAACGGGGAGCTGTTTTTT. Protein product: CASSLNGGNGELFF.